A selection of T cell receptor beta chains follows, all from one sample in a study of beta chain features in type 1 diabetes. The data were produced by immunoSEQ multiplex PCR, yet TCRdb's version contains in-frame clones alone and is incomplete. The sample contains over 200,000 clones, under 13% of which appear only once. Material for sequencing was naive CD4+ T cells from blood. All receptors come from a man aged 30-40 years with type 1 diabetes. The CDR3 runs from the conserved cysteine through the conserved F or W. Fields, in order: D gene, J gene, V gene, clone size, CDR3 protein, CDR3 DNA. D genes are given only for firm matches. Clone size is stated in some rows and not others, as once, few, many or a class when expanded.

- TRBJ1-2 TRBV7-9 few CASSSEGEGGGYTF TGTGCCAGCAGCTCCGAGGGTGAGGGTGGGGGCTACACCTTC
- TRBJ2-1 TRBV11-2 few CASSSDIDEQFF TGTGCCAGCAGCTCGGACATCGATGAGCAGTTCTTC
- TRBJ1-6 TRBV25-1 - CASSLSDNSPLHF TGTGCCAGCTCCTTATCCGATAATTCACCCCTCCACTTT
- TRBJ2-1 TRBV18 few CASSPGLPPNEQFF TGTGCCAGCTCACCGGGACTGCCCCCCAATGAGCAGTTCTTC
- TRBJ2-2 TRBV27 - CASSSLVTGELFF TGTGCCAGCAGTTCGCTAGTCACCGGGGAGCTGTTTTTT
- TRBJ2-5 TRBV18 - CASSTGETQYF TGTGCCAGCTCGACTGGGGAGACCCAGTACTTC
- TRBJ1-5 TRBV19 few CASSIGLGAGWAQHF TGTGCCAGTAGTATCGGGTTAGGTGCTGGTTGGGCCCAGCATTTT
TRBD1 TRBJ1-2 TRBV6-5 few CASRSGQGNYGYTF TGTGCCAGCAGATCCGGACAGGGAAACTATGGCTACACCTTC
- TRBJ1-4 TRBV18 few CASSPPVRSGGKLFF TGTGCCAGCTCACCACCGGTCCGATCCGGCGGGAAACTGTTTTTT
- TRBJ1-2 TRBV4-2 - CASRRTKEQDYGYTF TGTGCCAGCAGGCGGACAAAGGAACAGGACTATGGCTACACCTTC
TRBD1 TRBJ2-7 TRBV30 - CAWTPSQGAYEQYF TGTGCCTGGACCCCGAGTCAGGGGGCCTACGAGCAGTACTTC
- TRBJ2-7 TRBV5-1 few CASSLSPAGSLEQYF TGCGCCAGCAGCTTGTCCCCAGCGGGCTCCCTCGAGCAGTACTTC
- TRBJ1-2 TRBV28 few CASSVRGYGYTF TGTGCCAGCAGTGTACGGGGCTATGGCTACACCTTC
- TRBJ2-4 TRBV5-6 - CASSLSGVKNIQYF TGTGCCAGCAGCTTGTCCGGGGTCAAAAACATTCAGTACTTC
TRBD2 TRBJ2-3 TRBV5-1 - CASSFLAGRSDTQYF TGCGCCAGCAGCTTTCTAGCGGGGAGGTCTGATACGCAGTATTTT
- TRBJ2-1 TRBV7-3 many CASSARMGVWNEQFF TGTGCCAGCAGCGCCAGAATGGGCGTTTGGAATGAGCAGTTCTTC
- TRBJ2-7 TRBV21-1 few CASSSQGQGPYEQYF TGTGCCAGCAGCTCCCAGGGACAGGGGCCGTACGAGCAGTACTTC
- TRBJ2-6 TRBV5-6 few CASSSQRSGANVLTF TGTGCCAGCAGCTCTCAGCGCTCTGGGGCCAACGTCCTGACTTTC
- TRBJ1-2 TRBV19 few CASSINQWGYTF TGTGCCAGTAGTATCAACCAGTGGGGCTACACCTTC
- TRBJ1-2 TRBV27 - CASNSNGEANYGYTF TGTGCCAGCAATTCTAACGGGGAGGCTAACTATGGCTACACCTTC
TRBD1 TRBJ2-7 TRBV7-9 - CASSPGTGTEQYF TGTGCCAGCAGCCCCGGGACAGGGACCGAGCAGTACTTC
TRBD2 TRBJ2-1 TRBV5-4 - CASTQGLANEQFF TGTGCCAGCACCCAGGGACTAGCAAACGAGCAGTTCTTC
- TRBJ1-3 TRBV27 - CASRASSGNTIYF TGTGCCAGCAGGGCTTCCTCTGGAAACACCATATATTTT
- TRBJ2-4 TRBV9 few CASSVATSGSKNIQYF TGTGCCAGCAGCGTAGCTACGTCTGGTAGCAAAAACATTCAGTACTTC
- TRBJ1-6 TRBV19 few CASQGIYRNSPLHF TGTGCCAGTCAGGGGATCTACAGGAATTCACCCCTCCACTTT